This T cell receptor beta chain came from a study of T cell responses to AZD1222 COVID-19 vaccine. Broader study findings: Spike-wide coverage was observed for vaccine-associated CD4 TCRs, with dominant responses at 160-218 and 743-854. Increased Spike-specific TCR breadth and depth were observed after two AZD1222 doses. Only six people who got AZD1222 tested seropositive at baseline. White British donors predominated, females outnumbered males, and clonal diversity was possibly underestimated.

Looked up from germline, CDR1 is ENHRY and CDR2 is SYGVKD. Trimming took off 0 bases at V and 7 bases at J, with 13 bases between the two ends. This CDR3 region has 15 residues. This clone was counted a single time. Its antigen is unidentified. Repertoires were generated with immunoSEQ multiplex PCR, while TCRdb's copy carries only in-frame clones and drops some. The sample lists about 83,000 clones, 85% to 90% seen once, with around 4.5% in the top ten. Material: peripheral blood, obtained on day 0 of MenACWY control vaccination. The V call is TRBV10-3, the J call TRBJ1-5; D is possibly TRBD1 (6 bases). This clonotype was sampled from an adult in good health. The CDR3: CAISESGPQGQPQHF. The CDR3 nucleotides read TGTGCCATCAGTGAGTCGGGGCCCCAGGGGCAGCCCCAGCATTTT.